This TCR beta chain was profiled in a study of radiation and T cells in renal cell carcinoma. Specified time point: blood 4 weeks post-SBRT, at nephrectomy. Treatment described: 15 Gy SBRT to primary tumor, nephrectomy 4 weeks later. Profiling relied on immunoSEQ multiplex PCR, and the TCRdb table lists in-frame clones only, not all of them. This sample has tens of thousands of clones, with 65% to 80% found just once. This clone was observed a handful of times. The sample consisted of blood, taken from a patient whose treatment included radiotherapy and nephrectomy. This TCR derives from a man in his sixties with renal cell carcinoma.

The CDR3 DNA reads as TGCGCCAGCAGCCAAGAAGGCCACACCATATATTTT. Its protein is CASSQEGHTIYF. V gene TRBV4-3 combines with J gene TRBJ1-3; D is undetermined. The CDR3 is 12 amino acids. The germline CDR1 and CDR2 sequences are LGHNA and YSLEER. Trimming cost V 0 bases and J 8 bases, with 5 bases left between them.